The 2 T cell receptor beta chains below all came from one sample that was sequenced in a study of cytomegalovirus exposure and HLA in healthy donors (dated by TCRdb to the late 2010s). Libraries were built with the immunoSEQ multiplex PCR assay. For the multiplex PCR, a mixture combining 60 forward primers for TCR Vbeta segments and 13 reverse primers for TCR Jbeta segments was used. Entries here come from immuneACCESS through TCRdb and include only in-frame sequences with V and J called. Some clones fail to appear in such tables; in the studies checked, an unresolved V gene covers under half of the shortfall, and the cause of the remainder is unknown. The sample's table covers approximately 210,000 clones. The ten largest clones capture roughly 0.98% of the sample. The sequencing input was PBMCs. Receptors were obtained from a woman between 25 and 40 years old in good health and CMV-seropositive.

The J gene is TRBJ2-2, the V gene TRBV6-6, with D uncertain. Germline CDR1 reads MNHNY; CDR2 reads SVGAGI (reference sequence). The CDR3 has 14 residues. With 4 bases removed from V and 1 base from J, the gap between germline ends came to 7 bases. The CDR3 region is CASSSPRNTGELFF. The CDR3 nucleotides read TGTGCCAGCAGTTCACCGAGGAACACCGGGGAGCTGTTTTTT.

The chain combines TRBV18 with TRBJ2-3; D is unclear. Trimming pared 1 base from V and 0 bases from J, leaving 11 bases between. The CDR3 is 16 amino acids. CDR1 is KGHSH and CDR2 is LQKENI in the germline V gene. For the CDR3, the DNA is TGTGCCAGCTCACCACAGGAGATAGCTAGCACAGATACGCAGTATTTT. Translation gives CASSPQEIASTDTQYF.